The present T cell receptor beta chain was sequenced within a study of molecular identifiers for immune sequencing clone quantification. In the sort, naive CD8 T cells were defined as CD8+CD4-CCR7+CD45RA+. In germline, CDR1 is LNHDA, CDR2 SQIVND (reference sequence). The length of the CDR3 is 15 residues. Between the trimmed V and J ends, which lost 3 bases and 7 bases, there was a span of 15 bases. TCRdb reprocessed the PCR reads with MiXCR, giving one entry per CDR3 protein. The data contain about 40,000 distinct CDR3 sequences, about 18% of them singletons. Regarding the study as a whole: More than 97% of effector molecules, versus under 1% of naive-cell molecules, belonged to clones above 20 RNA copies. Detecting spiked Jurkat TCR RNA from one cell among around 930,000 naive cells was reportedly possible.

A note on this clonotype: The antigen is unknown.

The clonotype was recovered from a human donor in good health. Some libraries in this study had Jurkat cell RNA spiked in. The V call is TRBV19, the J call TRBJ2-2; D is unclear. The sequenced material came from naive CD8+ T cells from blood, with Jurkat cell RNA spiked in. The subset: FACS-sorted CD8+CD4-CCR7+CD45RA+ naive T cells. CDR3 nucleotides: TGTGCCAGTAGTATCAACAGTGATGAAGGCGGGGAGCTGTTTTTT. Translating it yields CASSINSDEGGELFF.